This passage covers 21 T cell receptor beta chains from one sample sequenced in a study of T cells after yellow fever vaccination. A single record per CDR3 protein comes from TCRdb applying MiXCR to the 5' RACE reads. The table records roughly 16,000 distinct CDR3 sequences, about 3.8% of them present only once. The sequencing used PBMCs, either bulk or a sorted T-cell subset (CD4+, CD8+, memory, or dextramer-sorted; not recorded which), collected 15 days after the yellow fever booster vaccination. The receptors shown here come from a man aged 25 to 45 who received the YFV17D yellow fever vaccine.

In this sample, this clonotype turned up many times. The chain employs TRBV24-1 and TRBJ1-5, with TRBD1 as a possible D gene (6 bases). The CDR3 sequence is 15 residues long. Germline V gene data show CDR1 as KGHDR and CDR2 as SFDVKD. V was clipped by 8 bases and J by 0 bases, with 13 bases between them. DNA for the CDR3: TGTGCCACCACAATAGGGGGGAGTAGCAATCAGCCCCAGCATTTT. It encodes CATTIGGSSNQPQHF.

In this sample, this clonotype turned up many times. The chain employs TRBV2 and TRBJ2-7; D gene ambiguous. Germline CDR1 SNHLY, CDR2 FYNNEI. The CDR3 is 11 amino acids. Trimming shortened V by 5 bases and J by 2 bases, and 4 bases separated the two germline ends. CDR3 sequence: CASSPAYEQYF. CDR3 DNA sequence: TGTGCCAGCAGTCCCGCCTACGAGCAGTACTTC.

This clonotype has at least ten counts. The J gene is TRBJ2-1, the V gene TRBV7-9; D is unresolved. V gave up 7 bases and J gave up 0 bases, with 13 bases separating them. This CDR3 spans 15 amino acids. Looked up from germline, CDR1 is SEHNR and CDR2 is FQNEAQ (reference sequence). Written as DNA, the CDR3 is TGTGCCAGCACTCCGGGCAGGAGCTCCTACAATGAGCAGTTCTTC. Translation: CASTPGRSSYNEQFF.

This clonotype was seen at least ten times. The chain joins TRBV3-1 to TRBJ2-3; 9 bases match TRBD2. The V segment lost 3 bases and the J segment 4 bases; nucleotides outside the gene matches: 5. Germline V gene sequence: CDR1 LGHDT, CDR2 YNNKEL (reference sequence). The CDR3 covers 15 residues. This CDR3 reads CASSQTSGPSDTQYF. DNA of the CDR3: TGTGCCAGCAGCCAGACTAGCGGACCTTCAGATACGCAGTATTTT.

Ten or more counts support this clonotype. The chain uses TRBV5-1 and TRBJ2-4; possibly TRBD2 for D (5 bases). The germline V and J ends were trimmed by 0 bases and 10 bases, with 14 bases remaining between them. The CDR3 covers 14 residues. Germline loops: CDR1 SGHRS, CDR2 YFSETQ. Written as DNA, the CDR3 is TGCGCCAGCAGCTTGGAAACCACCGGAGGTATTCAGTACTTC. As protein: CASSLETTGGIQYF.

Ten or more counts support this clonotype. V is TRBV10-2 and J is TRBJ2-1; 11 bases are shared with TRBD2. Germline V gene sequence: CDR1 WSHSY, CDR2 SAAADI. This CDR3 spans 15 amino acids. V lost 4 bases to trimming and J lost 5 bases; unmatched junction nucleotides: 4. This chain's CDR3 is CASSVVLAGDNEQFF. The CDR3 coding sequence is TGCGCCAGCAGTGTGGTACTAGCGGGAGACAATGAGCAGTTCTTC.

In its sample, this clonotype ranks as medium-sized. The V call is TRBV5-6, the J call TRBJ2-7, with D maybe TRBD1 (5 bases). The CDR3 runs 14 residues. Germline CDR1 reads SGHDT; CDR2 reads YYEEEE. Trimming cost V 2 bases and J 1 base, with 10 bases left between them. CDR3 sequence reads: CASSLEAGSYEQYF. For the CDR3, the DNA is TGTGCCAGCAGCTTAGAGGCAGGGTCCTACGAGCAGTACTTC.

This clonotype was found many times. The rearrangement links TRBV14 to TRBJ2-1; a weak D match, TRBD1 (6 bases). CDR3 length: 13 residues. V shed 2 bases and J shed 6 bases, with 8 bases lying between them. CDR1 is SGHDN, CDR2 FVKESK, per germline. The CDR3 reads CASSQYRVNEQFF. The CDR3 DNA is TGTGCCAGCAGCCAATACAGGGTCAATGAGCAGTTCTTC.

This clonotype was picked up many times. This rearrangement joins TRBV3-1 to TRBJ2-3; D may match TRBD1 or TRBD2 (6 bases each). The CDR3 is 14 amino acids. Germline loops: CDR1 LGHDT, CDR2 YNNKEL (reference sequence). The V end was cut by 5 bases, the J end by 5 bases, with 14 bases between. The DNA for the CDR3 is TGTGCCAGCAGCGCAAGAGGGGGGAGAGATACGCAGTATTTT. Its protein product is CASSARGGRDTQYF.

Relative to its sample, this clonotype is medium-sized. The gene calls are TRBV5-1 and TRBJ2-1, with 9 positions matching TRBD1. Looked up from germline, CDR1 is SGHRS and CDR2 is YFSETQ. This CDR3 has 15 amino acids. Unmatched junction bases numbered 3, after V lost 2 bases and J lost 3 bases. Here the CDR3 DNA reads TGCGCCAGCAGCTTCCCGGGACAGGGCTACAATGAGCAGTTCTTC. It specifies CASSFPGQGYNEQFF. Looking up the rest from reference TRBV5-1 and TRBJ2-1 gives the full variable domain: KAGVTQTPRYLIKTRGQQVTLSCSPISGHRSVSWYQQTPGQGLQFLFEYFSETQRNKGNFPGRFSGRQFSNSRSEMNVSTLELGDSALYLCASSFPGQGYNEQFFGPGTRLTVL.

Many counts were recorded for this clonotype. The V and J genes are TRBV28 and TRBJ1-5, with unresolved D. CDR1 MDHEN and CDR2 SYDVKM come from the germline V gene. The CDR3 contains 14 residues. Trimming took 3 bases from V and 3 from J, leaving 9 bases between them. The CDR3 coding sequence is TGTGCCAGCAGTTTCATTGGTATCAATCAGCCCCAGCATTTT. Amino acids: CASSFIGINQPQHF. Filled out from reference TRBV28 and TRBJ1-5, the complete variable domain reads DVKVTQSSRYLVKRTGEKVFLECVQDMDHENMFWYRQDPGLGLRLIYFSYDVKMKEKGDIPEGYSVSREKKERFSLILESASTNQTSMYLCASSFIGINQPQHFGDGTRLSIL.

The V and J genes are TRBV11-3 and TRBJ2-1, with D perhaps TRBD2 (6 bases). Germline V gives CDR1 SGHNT, CDR2 YENEEA. The CDR3 has 14 amino acids. Trimming left V 5 bases short and J 12 bases short, with 20 bases between. The CDR3 DNA sequence: TGTGCCAGCAGCCCAGTTACTAGCCGGCTCGCGCAGTTCTTC. Translation: CASSPVTSRLAQFF.

This clonotype was counted ten times or more. The J gene is TRBJ2-1, the V gene TRBV14, with unresolved D. Germline V lookup: CDR1 SGHDN, CDR2 FVKESK. V was pared by 1 base and J by 7 bases, with 2 bases between. There are 11 residues in the CDR3. This CDR3 reads CASSQANEQFF. The CDR3 coding sequence is TGTGCCAGCAGCCAAGCGAATGAGCAGTTCTTC.

This clonotype was observed at least ten times. This chain links TRBV29-1 with TRBJ2-5; D unresolved. Germline loops: CDR1 SQVTM, CDR2 ANQGSEA. The V gene lost 4 bases and the J gene lost 4 bases, with 10 bases spanning the gap. This CDR3 is built from 12 residues. The CDR3 is CSVGHQGETQYF. The CDR3 DNA is TGCAGCGTTGGCCATCAAGGAGAGACCCAGTACTTC. The full variable domain, its missing parts supplied by reference TRBV29-1 and TRBJ2-5, is SAVISQKPSRDICQRGTSLTIQCQVDSQVTMMFWYRQQPGQSLTLIATANQGSEATYESGFVIDKFPISRPNLTFSTLTVSNMSPEDSSIYLCSVGHQGETQYFGPGTRLLVL.

This clonotype was detected many times. This sequence joins TRBV5-4 and TRBJ2-1; TRBD2 matches 9 bases. Trimming cost V 1 base and J 6 bases; bases outside gene matches: 5. CDR1 is SGHNT, CDR2 YYREEE, per germline (reference sequence). This CDR3 has 15 residues. The CDR3 DNA is TGTGCCAGCAGCTTGCTGGCGGGAGGGGTCAATGAGCAGTTCTTC. Translating it yields CASSLLAGGVNEQFF.

In this sample, this clonotype turned up many times. Written as DNA, the CDR3 is TGCGCCAGCAGCTTCCAGGATGAGCAGTTCTTC. Protein product: CASSFQDEQFF. The J gene is TRBJ2-1, the V gene TRBV5-1; D remains unclear. This CDR3 region has 11 residues. Germline V gene sequence: CDR1 SGHRS, CDR2 YFSETQ. Trimming stripped 2 bases from V and 8 bases from J, with 5 bases between.

This clonotype ranks as medium-sized. The CDR3 spells CAISEGETQYF. CDR3 bases: TGTGCCATCAGTGAGGGAGAGACCCAGTACTTC. V usage is TRBV10-3 and J usage is TRBJ2-5; D call uncertain. There are 11 residues in the CDR3. The germline CDR1 and CDR2 sequences are ENHRY and SYGVKD. V lost 2 bases, J lost 4 bases, and 2 bases lay in between.

At least ten counts were recorded for this clonotype. The chain couples TRBV19 to TRBJ2-1; no clear D gene. V was cut by 7 bases and J by 5 bases, with 12 bases left in between. Germline V gives CDR1 LNHDA, CDR2 SQIVND (reference sequence). This CDR3 is 13 amino acids long. The DNA for the CDR3 is TGTGCCAGTAAGGATTGGCTAAACAATGAGCAGTTCTTC. Translation gives CASKDWLNNEQFF.

This clonotype was picked up many times. The rearrangement joins TRBV27 to TRBJ2-7; 9 nucleotides agree with TRBD2. This CDR3 has 16 amino acids. Losses at the gene ends were 5 bases for V and 2 bases for J; bases not matched to a gene: 10. Germline lookup yields CDR1 MNHEY and CDR2 SMNVEV (reference sequence). CDR3 coding DNA: TGTGCCAGCAGTAAAGGATTGGGCGGGAGGGCCTACGAGCAGTACTTC. This codes for CASSKGLGGRAYEQYF.

By share of the sample, this clonotype is medium-sized. The rearrangement links TRBV7-2 to TRBJ2-1, with D hard to call. V was shortened by 4 bases and J by 12 bases, with 13 bases between the two germline ends. CDR1 and CDR2 (germline): SGHTA, FQGNSA. The CDR3 runs 12 residues. CDR3: CASSSELGGQFF. CDR3 in DNA: TGTGCCAGCAGCTCAGAACTGGGTGGGCAGTTCTTC. Full variable domain (rest looked up from reference TRBV7-2 and TRBJ2-1): GAGVSQSPSNKVTEKGKDVELRCDPISGHTALYWYRQSLGQGLEFLIYFQGNSAPDKSGLPSDRFSAERTGGSVSTLTIQRTQQEDSAVYLCASSSELGGQFFGPGTRLTVL.

This clonotype was detected many times. This chain connects TRBV6-5 to TRBJ2-3; no clear D. The CDR3 totals 11 residues. Per germline, CDR1 MNHEY and CDR2 SVGAGI. V lost 6 bases, J lost 2 bases, and 3 bases lay in between. CDR3 sequence: CASSTTDTQYF. DNA for the CDR3: TGTGCCAGCAGCACCACAGATACGCAGTATTTT.